Listed here are 2 T cell receptor beta chains from one sample, sequenced in a study of tumor-infiltrating lymphocytes in localized non-small cell lung cancer. Using immunoSEQ multiplex PCR, the repertoire was profiled, and TCRdb retains in-frame clones only, with some absent. The sample lists approximately 17,000 clones, 60% to 85% seen once, with just under 5% in the top ten. The sequencing input was lung tumor tissue. The source is a human donor with non-small cell lung cancer.

The rearrangement links TRBV6-6 to TRBJ2-7; no definite D call. The CDR3 is 14 amino acids. V gave up 0 bases and J gave up 2 bases, with 8 bases separating them. Germline assignment: CDR1 MNHNY and CDR2 SVGAGI (reference sequence). The CDR3 DNA reads as TGTGCCAGCAGTTACTCTGAAAGACCCTACGAGCAGTACTTC. Its protein product is CASSYSERPYEQYF.

The V and J genes are TRBV10-2 and TRBJ2-2; either TRBD1 or TRBD2 may fit D (6 bases each). Per the germline V gene, CDR1 is WSHSY and CDR2 is SAAADI. The CDR3 spans 15 residues. The germline V and J ends were trimmed by 6 bases and 0 bases, with 11 bases remaining between them. The CDR3 is CASSFGGPNTGELFF. The CDR3, as DNA: TGCGCCAGCAGCTTTGGGGGGCCGAACACCGGGGAGCTGTTTTTT.